These 32 T cell receptor beta chains were all obtained from the same sample, sequenced in a study of PD-1 blockade in classical Hodgkin lymphoma. The time point was: cycle 4 day 1 (C4D1), after less than 7 weeks of nivolumab. Brentuximab vedotin exposure varied among the patients, all of whom had relapsed after autologous stem cell transplantation. Produced via immunoSEQ multiplex PCR; TCRdb's table is partial and in-frame only. The table has roughly 50,000 clones, around nine tenths seen once; the top ten hold 6% to 7.5%. Sequences were derived from peripheral blood mononuclear cells (PBMCs), sampled before the fourth cycle of nivolumab. The receptors derive from a human donor with classical Hodgkin lymphoma.

The V gene is TRBV6-1, the J gene TRBJ1-4; D remains unclear. The germline gives CDR1 MNHNS, CDR2 SASEGT. V was pared by 0 bases and J by 0 bases, with 5 bases between. The CDR3 spans 15 residues. CDR3 nucleotides: TGTGCCAGCAGTGAAGCGCATTCAACTAATGAAAAACTGTTTTTT. Amino acids: CASSEAHSTNEKLFF.

The chain recombines TRBV19 with TRBJ2-3; tentatively, D is TRBD2 (6 bases). The V end lost 4 bases, the J end lost 2 bases, and 13 bases lay between the germline ends. Germline lookup yields CDR1 LNHDA and CDR2 SQIVND (reference sequence). The length of the CDR3 is 15 residues. The CDR3, as DNA: TGTGCCAGTAGTAAGCCAGCGGGCTTCACAGATACGCAGTATTTT. Translation: CASSKPAGFTDTQYF. Drawing the rest from reference TRBV19 and TRBJ2-3, the complete variable domain is DGGITQSPKYLFRKEGQNVTLSCEQNLNHDAMYWYRQDPGQGLRLIYYSQIVNDFQKGDIAEGYSVSREKKESFPLTVTSAQKNPTAFYLCASSKPAGFTDTQYFGPGTRLTVL.

The chain carries TRBV5-6 and TRBJ2-1; 9 bases are shared with TRBD2. The CDR3 extends over 15 amino acids. With V trimmed by 2 bases and J by 5 bases, 5 bases remained unmatched. Germline CDR1 is SGHDT and CDR2 is YYEEEE. CDR3 sequence reads: CASSLAGGGDNEQFF. The CDR3 DNA sequence: TGTGCCAGCAGCTTAGCGGGGGGTGGGGACAATGAGCAGTTCTTC.

This clone is a singleton in its sample. This chain links TRBV5-1 with TRBJ2-7; 8 positions match TRBD2. Trimming took 4 bases from V and 0 from J; bases not matched to a gene: 0. The CDR3 is 13 amino acids. Germline-derived CDR1 and CDR2 are SGHRS and YFSETQ. The DNA for the CDR3 is TGCGCCAGCAGCGGACTAGCCTCCTACGAGCAGTACTTC. It specifies CASSGLASYEQYF. Full variable domain (rest looked up from reference TRBV5-1 and TRBJ2-7): KAGVTQTPRYLIKTRGQQVTLSCSPISGHRSVSWYQQTPGQGLQFLFEYFSETQRNKGNFPGRFSGRQFSNSRSEMNVSTLELGDSALYLCASSGLASYEQYFGPGTRLTVT.

The CDR3 coding sequence is TGTGCCAGCAGCTCCGACACCAACTATGGCTACACCTTC. Translating gives CASSSDTNYGYTF. The J gene is TRBJ1-2, the V gene TRBV7-3; D is ambiguous. Trimming removed 4 bases from V and 2 bases from J, with 8 bases in between. Germline V gene lookup returns CDR1 SGHTA and CDR2 FQGTGA. There are 13 residues in the CDR3.

This clone was seen only a few times. The rearrangement joins TRBV28 to TRBJ1-6; maybe TRBD1 (6 bases). From germline, CDR1 is MDHEN and CDR2 SYDVKM. This CDR3 region has 13 residues. The V and J ends lost 3 bases and 9 bases respectively, with 9 bases between them. The CDR3 is CASSFSGASPLHF. The CDR3 region has the DNA TGTGCCAGCAGTTTCTCGGGGGCTTCACCCCTCCACTTT.

The V gene is TRBV28, the J gene TRBJ2-5, with a tentative D call TRBD1 (6 bases). Germline CDR1 MDHEN, CDR2 SYDVKM. This CDR3 comprises 14 residues. V lost 3 bases to trimming and J lost 1 base, with 9 bases between them. The CDR3 DNA follows: TGTGCCAGCAGTTTTCGAGGGGGCCAAGAGACCCAGTACTTC. The encoded protein is CASSFRGGQETQYF. Together with reference TRBV28 and TRBJ2-5, the CDR3 gives the full variable domain: DVKVTQSSRYLVKRTGEKVFLECVQDMDHENMFWYRQDPGLGLRLIYFSYDVKMKEKGDIPEGYSVSREKKERFSLILESASTNQTSMYLCASSFRGGQETQYFGPGTRLLVL.

The gene calls are TRBV9 and TRBJ2-2; D gene ambiguous. The V end lost 4 bases, the J end lost 6 bases, and 13 bases lay between the germline ends. The germline CDR1 and CDR2 sequences are SGDLS and YYNGEE. CDR3 length: 14 residues. CDR3 in amino acids: CASSPQLAAGELFF. CDR3 DNA: TGTGCCAGCAGCCCACAACTGGCCGCCGGGGAGCTGTTTTTT.

This rearrangement joins TRBV11-2 to TRBJ2-7, with 10 bases fitting TRBD2. CDR1 and CDR2 from the germline V gene are SGHAT and FQNNGV. The CDR3 has 15 amino acids. V trimming: 2 bases; J trimming: 4 bases; junction bases outside the gene matches: 5. CDR3 bases: TGTGCCAGCAGCTTAAGTCTAGCGGGAGTTTACGAGCAGTACTTC. Its protein is CASSLSLAGVYEQYF.

The chain joins TRBV4-1 to TRBJ2-3, with D unresolved. The CDR3 is 16 amino acids. From germline, CDR1 is MGHRA and CDR2 YSYEKL. The germline V and J ends were trimmed by 0 bases and 4 bases, with 14 bases remaining between them. The CDR3: CASSQEGSGWADTQYF. The CDR3 DNA sequence: TGCGCCAGCAGCCAAGAAGGCTCCGGATGGGCAGATACGCAGTATTTT.

This chain joins TRBV18 and TRBJ2-1; the D is unclear. The CDR3 is 12 residues long. V lost 1 base and J 10 bases, leaving 8 bases between the germline ends. CDR1 is KGHSH, CDR2 LQKENI, per germline. Here the CDR3 DNA reads TGTGCCAGCTCACCACAGGTAGGAGAGCAGTTCTTC. It codes for CASSPQVGEQFF.

This clone has only a few counts. The J gene is TRBJ2-7, the V gene TRBV19, with 11 positions matching TRBD2. Germline V gene sequence: CDR1 LNHDA, CDR2 SQIVND (reference sequence). The CDR3 is 15 amino acids. The J segment lost 4 bases and the V segment lost 1 base, leaving 3 bases of the junction unmatched. CDR3 residues: CASSIGTSGLYEQYF. In nucleotides, the CDR3 is TGTGCCAGTAGTATAGGGACTAGCGGGTTATACGAGCAGTACTTC. The full variable domain, in which reference TRBV19 and TRBJ2-7 provide the parts outside the CDR3, is DGGITQSPKYLFRKEGQNVTLSCEQNLNHDAMYWYRQDPGQGLRLIYYSQIVNDFQKGDIAEGYSVSREKKESFPLTVTSAQKNPTAFYLCASSIGTSGLYEQYFGPGTRLTVT.

The chain has TRBV10-3 and TRBJ2-6; D gene unclear. This CDR3 has 15 amino acids. Germline V CDR1 and CDR2: ENHRY, SYGVKD. Trimming shortened V by 0 bases and J by 0 bases, and 3 bases separated the two germline ends. Here the CDR3 DNA reads TGTGCCATCAGTGAGTCTAGCTCTGGGGCCAACGTCCTGACTTTC. It translates to CAISESSSGANVLTF.

This clone was seen a few times. V gene TRBV7-6 combines with J gene TRBJ1-1, with 7 nucleotides matching TRBD1. The ends lost 1 base at V and 2 bases at J; junction bases unmatched: 1. From germline, CDR1 is SGHVS and CDR2 FNYEAQ. CDR3 size: 14 residues. CDR3 residues: CASSLGDSNTEAFF. DNA for the CDR3: TGTGCCAGCAGCTTAGGGGACAGCAACACTGAAGCTTTCTTT.

The chain employs TRBV27 and TRBJ1-5, with 8 bases that match TRBD1. The CDR3 sequence is 15 residues long. The V and J ends lost 7 bases and 1 base, in that order; junction bases with no gene match: 6. Germline CDR1 MNHEY, CDR2 SMNVEV (reference sequence). The CDR3 here is CASKIRDRSNQPQHF. The CDR3 coding sequence is TGTGCCAGCAAGATCCGGGACAGGAGCAATCAGCCCCAGCATTTT.

This sequence joins TRBV6-5 and TRBJ1-2; 9 bases fit TRBD1. The V gene end was trimmed by 6 bases and the J gene end by 6 bases; junction bases not matched to a gene: 5. The germline V gene has CDR1 MNHEY and CDR2 SVGAGI. The CDR3 spans 13 residues. CDR3 amino acids: CASSGQGRNGYTF. In DNA, the CDR3 is TGTGCCAGCAGCGGACAGGGGAGGAATGGCTACACCTTC.

The gene calls are TRBV27 and TRBJ2-2, with TRBD1 matching 8 bases. The CDR3 covers 16 residues. Germline loops: CDR1 MNHEY, CDR2 SMNVEV (reference sequence). V dropped 10 bases and J dropped 2; count of bases not matched to a gene: 12. The CDR3 sequence is CATRNAGGSNTGELFF. In DNA, the CDR3 is TGTGCCACCCGGAACGCAGGGGGCAGTAACACCGGGGAGCTGTTTTTT.

This chain links TRBV10-2 with TRBJ2-2; perhaps TRBD1 as D (6 bases). This CDR3 region has 15 residues. V lost 4 bases to trimming and J lost 5 bases, with 14 bases between them. Germline V gene lookup returns CDR1 WSHSY and CDR2 SAAADI. DNA of the CDR3: TGCGCCAGCAGTGTCAGGGGCGCGAGGACCGGGGAGCTGTTTTTT. Residues: CASSVRGARTGELFF.

This clone turned up a few times. V is TRBV29-1 and J is TRBJ2-7; 9 bases are shared with TRBD2. The CDR3 is 12 residues long. CDR1 is SQVTM, CDR2 ANQGSEA, per germline. V shed 5 bases, J shed 7 bases, and the junction held 6 bases outside the gene matches. CDR3 protein: CSVRRGRGEQYF. CDR3 DNA: TGCAGCGTTCGACGCGGGAGGGGGGAGCAGTACTTC.

V usage is TRBV7-2 and J usage is TRBJ2-7, with 8 bases identical to TRBD2. V shed 2 bases and J 2 bases; nucleotides not matched to a gene: 5. This CDR3 is 15 amino acids long. The germline gives CDR1 SGHTA, CDR2 FQGNSA. DNA for the CDR3: TGTGCCAGCAGCTTATCCGGGCGGGGGGCCTACGAGCAGTACTTC. Its protein is CASSLSGRGAYEQYF.

The genes are TRBV19 and TRBJ2-1, with 8 bases lining up with TRBD2. The germline V gene has CDR1 LNHDA and CDR2 SQIVND (reference sequence). The V and J ends lost 6 bases and 8 bases, in that order; junction bases with no gene match: 18. This CDR3 region has 17 residues. The CDR3 is CASSTPLAAGVIYEQFF. Here the CDR3 DNA reads TGTGCCAGTAGCACCCCCCTCGCAGCGGGAGTGATCTATGAGCAGTTCTTC.

The chain employs TRBV9 and TRBJ2-3, with 16 bases lining up with TRBD2. Germline V CDR1 and CDR2: SGDLS, YYNGEE. This CDR3 has 17 residues. J gave up 8 bases and V 4 bases, and 10 bases lay outside the gene matches. CDR3 DNA: TGTGCCAGCAGCTTGGGACTAGCGGGGGGGCGGGTGAGTACGCAGTATTTT. Translation: CASSLGLAGGRVSTQYF.

V is TRBV5-1 and J is TRBJ2-3, with 7 bases that match TRBD2. The CDR3 loop spans 15 amino acids. Germline CDR1 reads SGHRS; CDR2 reads YFSETQ. V was pared by 1 base and J by 0 bases, with 2 bases of the junction left unmatched. The CDR3 loop reads CASSLLGGSTDTQYF. CDR3 DNA: TGCGCCAGCAGCTTGCTCGGGGGGAGCACAGATACGCAGTATTTT. Full variable domain (rest looked up from reference TRBV5-1 and TRBJ2-3): KAGVTQTPRYLIKTRGQQVTLSCSPISGHRSVSWYQQTPGQGLQFLFEYFSETQRNKGNFPGRFSGRQFSNSRSEMNVSTLELGDSALYLCASSLLGGSTDTQYFGPGTRLTVL.

The rearrangement joins TRBV5-6 to TRBJ2-7; D call uncertain. The CDR3 extends over 13 amino acids. Germline V CDR1 and CDR2: SGHDT, YYEEEE. V was shortened by 2 bases and J by 2 bases, with 8 bases between the two germline ends. CDR3 sequence reads: CASSLTATYEQYF. The CDR3 DNA is TGTGCCAGCAGCTTAACAGCCACCTACGAGCAGTACTTC.

This chain uses TRBV6-1 with TRBJ2-5; TRBD2 is a possible D gene (6 bases). The CDR3 is 14 residues long. CDR1 is MNHNS, CDR2 SASEGT, per germline. The V end lost 6 bases, the J end lost 5 bases, and 16 bases lay between the germline ends. The CDR3, as DNA: TGTGCCAGCAGCCTTTACGGAGGGTACGAGACCCAGTACTTC. The encoded protein is CASSLYGGYETQYF.

The chain links TRBV9 to TRBJ2-5; 10 bases line up with TRBD1. The CDR3 has 16 amino acids. The junction had 6 bases not matched to a gene; V was cut back by 0 bases and J by 4 bases. Germline CDR1 and CDR2: SGDLS and YYNGEE. The CDR3 DNA sequence: TGTGCCAGCAGCGTAGGACCCGGACAGGGGGGAGAGACCCAGTACTTC. It translates to CASSVGPGQGGETQYF.

The genes are TRBV27 and TRBJ2-7; D perhaps matches TRBD2 (6 bases). CDR1 and CDR2 (germline): MNHEY, SMNVEV (reference sequence). With 6 bases removed from V and 4 bases from J, the gap between germline ends came to 10 bases. The CDR3 loop spans 12 amino acids. The CDR3 spells CASSGGRYEQYF. The CDR3, as DNA: TGTGCCAGCAGCGGGGGAAGATACGAGCAGTACTTC.

J is TRBJ2-1 and V is TRBV28, with a weak D call TRBD1 (6 bases). Trimming left V 3 bases short and J 5 bases short, with 20 bases between. The CDR3 consists of 17 residues. CDR1 is MDHEN and CDR2 is SYDVKM in the germline V gene. CDR3 nucleotides: TGTGCCAGCAGTTTCTCCTTTACAGGGAACGTCGACAATGAGCAGTTCTTC. It translates to CASSFSFTGNVDNEQFF.

The J gene is TRBJ1-2, the V gene TRBV7-9; D remains unclear. Trimming took 1 base from V and 7 from J, leaving 10 bases between them. Germline assignment: CDR1 SEHNR and CDR2 FQNEAQ (reference sequence). The CDR3 has 13 residues. Here the CDR3 DNA reads TGTGCCAGCAGCTTAGGAGCCGGGATTGGCTACACCTTC. This codes for CASSLGAGIGYTF.

This rearrangement joins TRBV7-3 to TRBJ2-1; D perhaps matches TRBD2 (6 bases). Trimming cost V 2 bases and J 4 bases, with 15 bases left between them. Looked up from germline, CDR1 is SGHTA and CDR2 is FQGTGA. This CDR3 is 16 amino acids long. The CDR3 coding sequence is TGTGCCAGCAGCTTATCCGGGGCAGGGACTTACAATGAGCAGTTCTTC. This encodes CASSLSGAGTYNEQFF.

The chain joins TRBV2 to TRBJ1-4; D is ambiguous. From germline, CDR1 is SNHLY and CDR2 FYNNEI. The CDR3 spans 15 residues. Trimming took 3 bases from V and 0 from J, leaving 8 bases between them. The CDR3 reads CASSDRGSTNEKLFF. CDR3 nucleotides: TGTGCCAGCAGTGATCGGGGATCAACTAATGAAAAACTGTTTTTT.

The V and J genes are TRBV29-1 and TRBJ1-2, with 7 bases identical to TRBD1. This CDR3 spans 16 amino acids. The germline V gene encodes CDR1 SQVTM and CDR2 ANQGSEA. The J segment lost 5 bases and the V segment lost 5 bases, leaving 17 bases of the junction unmatched. As DNA, the CDR3 is TGCAGCGTTCCCCCTGGCCTCCAGGACAGGAATTATGGCTACACCTTC. Protein: CSVPPGLQDRNYGYTF.